This T cell receptor (beta chain) was recorded in a study of CD8 T cells in ankylosing spondylitis. Findings and caveats of the study: What seemed typical of ankylosing spondylitis blood was a TCR beta motif built from fewer than ten highly homologous variants. Disease-linked clones were found to be CD8+ and relatively rare in peripheral blood. Clones tied to disease were said to be significantly enriched in matched ankylosing spondylitis synovial fluid.

TCRdb called the 5' RACE reads again in MiXCR, with one record for every CDR3 protein. The sample consists of about 250,000 distinct CDR3 sequences, about 10% of them appearing once. In its sample, this clonotype was seen a few times. Its antigen is undetermined. The CDR3 length is 14 residues. The germline V and J ends were trimmed by 1 base and 4 bases, with 9 bases remaining between them. The germline V gene has CDR1 SEHNR and CDR2 FQNEAQ (reference sequence). Source material: blood, either unsorted or a sorted T cell fraction (not recorded which). The rearrangement uses TRBV7-9 and TRBJ2-3; no definite D call. The clonotype comes from a male donor with ankylosing spondylitis or in good health (not recorded which). CDR3 coding DNA: TGTGCCAGCAGCTTAGAGGGTCTGGCAGATACGCAGTATTTT. Encoded protein: CASSLEGLADTQYF. Drawing the rest from reference TRBV7-9 and TRBJ2-3, the complete variable domain is DTGVSQNPRHKITKRGQNVTFRCDPISEHNRLYWYRQTLGQGPEFLTYFQNEAQLEKSRLLSDRFSAERPKGSFSTLEIQRTEQGDSAMYLCASSLEGLADTQYFGPGTRLTVL.